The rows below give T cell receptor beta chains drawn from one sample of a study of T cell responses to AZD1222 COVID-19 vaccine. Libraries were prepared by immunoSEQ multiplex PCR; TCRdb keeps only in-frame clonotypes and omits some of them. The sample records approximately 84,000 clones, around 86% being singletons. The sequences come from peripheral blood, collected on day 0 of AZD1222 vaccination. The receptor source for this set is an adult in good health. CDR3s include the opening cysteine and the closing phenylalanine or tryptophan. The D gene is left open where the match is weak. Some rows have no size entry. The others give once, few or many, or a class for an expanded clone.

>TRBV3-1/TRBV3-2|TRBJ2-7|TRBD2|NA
CASRLAGEIYEQYF
TGTGCCAGCAGACTAGCGGGGGAAATCTACGAGCAGTACTTC
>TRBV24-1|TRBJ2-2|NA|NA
CATSDTTGKSGNTGELFF
TGTGCCACCAGTGATACAACAGGGAAAAGCGGCAACACCGGGGAGCTGTTTTTT
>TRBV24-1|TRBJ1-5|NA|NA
CATSDLGVESPVLLSNQPQHF
TGTGCCACCAGTGATTTAGGGGTCGAGTCCCCAGTCCTACTGAGCAATCAGCCCCAGCATTTT
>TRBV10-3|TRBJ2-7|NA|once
CAIRPGVNYEQYF
TGTGCCATCAGGCCAGGGGTGAACTACGAGCAGTACTTC
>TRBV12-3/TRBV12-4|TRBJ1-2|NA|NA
CASSFSAYGYTF
TGTGCCAGCAGTTTTTCGGCATATGGCTACACCTTC
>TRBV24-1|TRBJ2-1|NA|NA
CATSDPGDLGDEQFF
TGTGCCACCAGTGACCCGGGGGACCTCGGGGATGAGCAGTTCTTC
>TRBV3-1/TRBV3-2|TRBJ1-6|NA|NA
CASSHGSLDSPLHF
TGTGCCAGCAGCCACGGGAGTCTGGATTCACCCCTCCACTTT
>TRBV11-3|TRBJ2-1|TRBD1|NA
CASSPPGGDRGVDEQFF
TGTGCCAGCAGCCCACCGGGGGGGGACAGGGGAGTGGATGAGCAGTTCTTC
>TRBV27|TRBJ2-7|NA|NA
CASRGGRRYYEQYF
TGTGCCAGCAGAGGAGGCAGGAGATACTACGAGCAGTACTTC
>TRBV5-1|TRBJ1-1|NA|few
CASSYGNTEAFF
TGCGCCAGCAGCTACGGGAACACTGAAGCTTTCTTT
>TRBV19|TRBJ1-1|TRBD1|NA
CASSMDRDPEAFF
TGTGCCAGTAGTATGGACAGGGACCCTGAAGCTTTCTTT
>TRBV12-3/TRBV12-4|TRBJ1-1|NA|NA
CASSLWGRLGAFF
TGTGCCAGCAGTTTATGGGGGCGGTTAGGAGCTTTCTTT
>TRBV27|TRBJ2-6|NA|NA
CASSLNGRSGANVLTF
TGTGCCAGCAGTTTAAACGGCCGCTCTGGGGCCAACGTCCTGACTTTC
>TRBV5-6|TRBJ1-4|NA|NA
CASSLGAGQYDQFF
TGTGCCAGCAGCTTAGGGGCCGGACAGTACGATCAGTTTTTT
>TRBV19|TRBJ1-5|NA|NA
CASRNAGRGQPQHF
TGTGCCAGTAGGAATGCAGGGCGTGGGCAGCCCCAGCATTTT
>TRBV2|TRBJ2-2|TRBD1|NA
CASGGTGGWTGELFF
TGTGCCAGCGGGGGGACAGGGGGTTGGACCGGGGAGCTGTTTTTT
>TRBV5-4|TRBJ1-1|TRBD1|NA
CASSLTGGRWDTEAFF
TGTGCCAGCAGCTTGACAGGGGGCAGGTGGGACACTGAAGCTTTCTTT
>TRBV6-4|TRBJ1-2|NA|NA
CASSDRGARGYTF
TGTGCCAGCAGTGATCGGGGGGCTCGAGGCTACACCTTC
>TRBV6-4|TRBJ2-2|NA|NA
CASSDSDNTGELFF
TGTGCCAGCAGTGACTCGGACAACACCGGGGAGCTGTTTTTT
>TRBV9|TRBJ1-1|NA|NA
CASSPRLENTEAFF
TGTGCCAGCAGCCCAAGACTGGAGAACACTGAAGCTTTCTTT
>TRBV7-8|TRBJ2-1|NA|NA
CASRGKSGPQIINEQFF
TGTGCCAGCAGGGGAAAATCCGGGCCCCAGATAATTAATGAGCAGTTCTTC
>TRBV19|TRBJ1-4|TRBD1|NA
CASSTAGTANEKLFF
TGTGCCAGTAGTACCGCCGGGACAGCAAATGAAAAACTGTTTTTT
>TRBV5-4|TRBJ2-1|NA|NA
CASSLYLDEQFF
TGTGCCAGCAGCTTGTACTTGGATGAGCAGTTCTTC
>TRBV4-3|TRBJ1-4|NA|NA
CASSQGAGGNGEKLFF
TGCGCCAGCAGCCAAGGGGCGGGGGGGAACGGTGAAAAACTGTTTTTT
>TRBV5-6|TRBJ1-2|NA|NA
CASSLLTRGYTF
TGTGCCAGCAGCTTGCTTACACGGGGCTACACCTTC
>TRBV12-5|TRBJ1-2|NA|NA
CASGLVQPSGIYGYTF
TGTGCTAGTGGTTTGGTACAACCTTCGGGGATTTATGGCTACACCTTC
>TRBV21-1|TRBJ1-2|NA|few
CASSKEGGQGPALDGYTF
TGTGCCAGCAGCAAAGAGGGCGGACAGGGGCCCGCATTGGATGGCTACACCTTC
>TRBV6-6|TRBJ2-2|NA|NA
CASSYADTGELFF
TGTGCCAGCAGTTACGCTGACACCGGGGAGCTGTTTTTT
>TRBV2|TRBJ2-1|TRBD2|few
CAAELTSGSSYNEQFF
TGTGCCGCCGAGTTGACTAGCGGGAGCTCCTACAATGAGCAGTTCTTC
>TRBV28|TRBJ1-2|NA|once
CASSFQGYGYTF
TGTGCCAGCAGTTTTCAGGGCTATGGCTACACCTTC
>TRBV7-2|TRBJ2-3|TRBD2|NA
CASSSGPGGPTQYF
TGTGCCAGCAGCTCCGGGCCGGGGGGGCCTACGCAGTATTTT
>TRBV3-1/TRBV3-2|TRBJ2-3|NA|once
CATRGGASTDTQYF
TGTGCCACCCGAGGCGGGGCGAGCACAGATACGCAGTATTTT
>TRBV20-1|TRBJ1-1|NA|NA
CSARGNTEAFF
TGCAGTGCTAGAGGGAACACTGAAGCTTTCTTT
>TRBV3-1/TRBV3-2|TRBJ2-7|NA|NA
CASSRTNYEQYF
TGTGCCAGCAGCCGGACAAATTACGAGCAGTACTTC
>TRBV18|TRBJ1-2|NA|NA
CASSRAAGMDYGYTF
TGTGCCAGCTCACGCGCTGCAGGGATGGACTATGGCTACACCTTC
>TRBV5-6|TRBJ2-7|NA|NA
CASMSRVGSGLEQYF
TGTGCCAGCATGTCCCGAGTCGGGAGTGGGCTCGAGCAGTACTTC
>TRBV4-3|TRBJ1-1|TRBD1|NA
CASSQVQGHTNTEAFF
TGCGCCAGCAGCCAAGTACAGGGGCACACGAACACTGAAGCTTTCTTT
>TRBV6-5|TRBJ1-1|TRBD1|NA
CASSRQGTNTEAFF
TGTGCCAGCAGTAGACAGGGGACAAACACTGAAGCTTTCTTT
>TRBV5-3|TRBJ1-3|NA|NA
CARSLSGGYSGNTIYF
TGTGCCAGAAGCTTGAGTGGGGGATACTCTGGAAACACCATATATTTT
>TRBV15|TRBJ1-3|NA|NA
CATSRDTGSGNTIYF
TGTGCCACCAGCAGAGATACAGGGTCTGGAAACACCATATATTTT
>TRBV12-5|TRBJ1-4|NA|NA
CASGLGMGQPNEKLFF
NA
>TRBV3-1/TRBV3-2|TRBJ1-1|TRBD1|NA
CASSQDGTGVNTEAFF
TGTGCCAGCAGCCAAGATGGGACAGGGGTTAACACTGAAGCTTTCTTT
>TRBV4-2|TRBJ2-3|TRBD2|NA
CASSPVGTSGSDTQYF
TGTGCCAGCAGCCCGGTGGGGACTAGCGGATCAGATACGCAGTATTTT
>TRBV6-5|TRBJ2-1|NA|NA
CASSYSFKLEQFF
TGTGCCAGCAGTTACTCGTTCAAGTTAGAGCAGTTCTTC
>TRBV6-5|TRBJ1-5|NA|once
CASSPALSQPQHF
TGTGCCAGCAGTCCTGCCCTTAGTCAGCCCCAGCATTTT
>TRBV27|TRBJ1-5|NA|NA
CASSLGGGSPQHF
TGTGCCAGCAGTTTGGGGGGGGGATCGCCCCAGCATTTT
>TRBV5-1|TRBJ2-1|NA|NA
CASATDSYNEQFF
TGCGCCAGTGCTACAGACTCCTACAATGAGCAGTTCTTC
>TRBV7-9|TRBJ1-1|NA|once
CASSPGRGAFF
TGTGCCAGCAGCCCAGGGCGCGGAGCTTTCTTT
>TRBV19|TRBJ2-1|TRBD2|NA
CASMPYGTSGRYNEQFF
TGTGCCAGTATGCCGTATGGTACTAGCGGGAGGTACAATGAGCAGTTCTTC
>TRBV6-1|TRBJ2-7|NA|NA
CASSERVEETYEQYF
TGTGCCAGCAGTGAAAGGGTTGAGGAGACCTACGAGCAGTACTTC
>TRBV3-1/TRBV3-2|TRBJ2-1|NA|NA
CASSQASEQFF
TGTGCCAGCAGCCAGGCCTCTGAGCAGTTCTTC
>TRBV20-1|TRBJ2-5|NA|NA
CSALVWETQYF
TGCAGTGCACTCGTTTGGGAGACCCAGTACTTC
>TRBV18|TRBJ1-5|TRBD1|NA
CASSRAGTGDNQPQHF
TGTGCCAGCTCACGCGCCGGGACAGGGGACAATCAGCCCCAGCATTTT
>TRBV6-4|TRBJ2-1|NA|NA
CASQWQGQGNEQFF
TGTGCCAGCCAGTGGCAGGGCCAAGGAAATGAGCAGTTCTTC
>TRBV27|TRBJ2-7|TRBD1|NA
CASSLSRDRYPYEQYF
TGTGCCAGCAGTTTATCCCGGGACAGGTACCCCTACGAGCAGTACTTC
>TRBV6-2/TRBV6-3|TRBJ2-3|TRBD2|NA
CASSYGYFYGTSITDTQYF
TGTGCCAGCAGTTACGGATATTTTTATGGGACTAGCATCACAGATACGCAGTATTTT
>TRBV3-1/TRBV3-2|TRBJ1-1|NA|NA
CASSQVLNTEAFF
TGTGCCAGCAGCCAAGTGTTAAACACTGAAGCTTTCTTT
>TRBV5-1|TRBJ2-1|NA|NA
CASSLGGTSYNEQFF
TGCGCCAGCAGCTTGGGGGGTACCTCCTACAATGAGCAGTTCTTC